This T cell receptor beta chain appears in the sequencing data of a study of OX40 agonist ivuxolimab in advanced cancers. Study as a whole: The treatment was a fully human IgG2 OX40 agonist, ivuxolimab.

The sample holds a few counts of this clone. Its antigen is not identified. Germline V lookup: CDR1 LNHDA, CDR2 SQIVND (reference sequence). V was trimmed by 4 bases and J by 7 bases, leaving 23 bases between them. This CDR3 contains 17 residues. Overall study findings and caveats: Dosing at 0.1 to 3.0 mg/kg was accompanied by clonal expansion of CD4+ and CD8+ blood T cells by week 6.

Some clones are missing from TCRdb's copy, which holds only in-frame ones; the method was immunoSEQ multiplex PCR. The sample shows about 55,000 clones, more than 75% of them seen only once. Material: CD4+ or CD8+ T cells sorted from blood, obtained in a trial of the OX40 agonist ivuxolimab. The TCR comes from an adult with an advanced solid tumor such as melanoma, head and neck, liver or kidney cancer. The rearrangement links TRBV19 to TRBJ1-5; unclear D gene. Written as DNA, the CDR3 is TGTGCCAGTAGTAGTGTGGGATCTGGACTCGGCATCCAGCCCCAGCATTTT. Residues: CASSSVGSGLGIQPQHF.